Below, 14 T cell receptor beta chains from the same sample are listed, as sequenced in a study of tumor-infiltrating lymphocytes in primary liver carcinoma. From roughly 20-30 mg of unsorted bulk tissue, DNA and RNA were co-extracted together. Constant-region priming of around 490 ng total RNA yielded TCR beta cDNA. Three nested multiplex PCR rounds of slightly modified ARM-PCR generated TCR beta libraries. Investigators reported that the first two PCR rounds, at 10 cycles each, used TRBV1-TRBV30 forward primers with a C-beta reverse primer. TCRdb re-analysed the multiplex PCR reads in MiXCR, keeping a single row per CDR3 protein. This table holds fewer than 250,000 distinct CDR3 sequences, about 82% found once. Sequencing input: tumor tissue from primary liver carcinoma. All receptors derive from a man in his forties with primary liver carcinoma and hepatitis B virus infection.

Of note for this clonotype: Germline is not matched at one junction end, which may reflect a read error. V usage is TRBV11-2 and J usage is TRBJ1-6; D might be TRBD1 (5 bases). Germline V gives CDR1 SGHAT, CDR2 FQNNGV. CDR3 size: 13 residues. This CDR3 is CACAGTRNLPPHF. In DNA, the CDR3 is TGTGCCTGCGCCGGGACGAGGAATTTACCCCCCCACTTT.

As for this clonotype: An end of the junction does not agree with germline; a read error may underlie this. This chain joins TRBV6-1 and TRBJ2-7; 7 positions agree with TRBD1. CDR1 is MNHNS and CDR2 is SASEGT in the germline V gene. The CDR3 is made up of 13 amino acids. CDR3 amino acids: CASSVKGANEQYF. CDR3 coding DNA: TGTGCCAGCAGTGTGAAGGGGGCCAACGAGCAATACTTC.

For this clonotype: The junction differs from germline at one of its ends, possibly a read error. The chain recombines TRBV14 with TRBJ2-2, with D perhaps TRBD2 (6 bases). The CDR3 extends over 14 amino acids. CDR1 and CDR2 from the germline V gene are SGHDN and FVKESK. The CDR3 loop is CASSLTANTGEMFF. The CDR3 bases are TGTGCCAGCAGCTTGACAGCGAACACGGGGGAGATGTTTTTT. Together with reference TRBV14 and TRBJ2-2, the CDR3 gives the full variable domain: EAGVTQFPSHSVIEKGQTVTLRCDPISGHDNLYWYRRVMGKEIKFLLHFVKESKQDESGMPNNRFLAERTGGTYSTLKVQPAELEDSGVYFCASSLTANTGEMFFGEGSRLTVL.

This clonotype was detected a few times. This could be a read error, since a much larger clone is one nucleotide away. The genes are TRBV6-1 and TRBJ2-5; D gene unclear. This CDR3 region has 8 residues. Germline CDR1 and CDR2: MNHNS and SASEGT. As DNA, the CDR3 is TGTGTCCAAGAGACCCAGTACTTC. Its protein product is CVQETQYF.

To note about this clonotype: The CDR3 ends on some other residue instead of the conserved phenylalanine or tryptophan, so this is likely a read error. The chain combines TRBV7-9 with TRBJ2-7; D gene ambiguous. Germline V CDR1 and CDR2: SEHNR, FQNEAQ (reference sequence). V gave up 5 bases and J gave up 4 bases, with 15 bases separating them. There are 14 residues in the CDR3. DNA for the CDR3: TGTGCCAGCAGCACTACGGACCACCCATACGAGCAGTACTCC. This translates into CASSTTDHPYEQYS.

Points on this clonotype: No conserved phenylalanine or tryptophan is present at the end of the CDR3, so a read error is the likely explanation. The DNA is left out, because the CDR3 cannot be placed on it with certainty; the CDR3 is given as TCRdb lists it. The rearrangement uses TRBV5-5 and TRBJ2-7; the listed D gene, TRBD2, was not tested against the DNA. The germline V gene has CDR1 SGHKS and CDR2 YYEKEE (reference sequence). Ends included, the CDR3 has 13 residues. The CDR3 is CASSFGLSYEQYL.

In the case of this clonotype: At one end the junction does not follow the germline gene, possibly because of a read error. The chain employs TRBV24-1 and TRBJ2-1, with a possible D match to TRBD2 (5 bases). CDR3 length: 17 amino acids. In germline, CDR1 is KGHDR, CDR2 SFDVKD. CDR3 DNA: TGTACCACCAGTGAATATTCTACGACTAACTCCTACAATGAGCAGTTCTTC. Translated, it gives CTTSEYSTTNSYNEQFF.

The chain employs TRBV9 and TRBJ2-2; perhaps D is TRBD1 or TRBD2 (5 bases each). The CDR3 spans 15 residues. Germline values: CDR1 SGDLS, CDR2 YYNGEE. With 6 bases removed from V and 0 bases from J, the gap between germline ends came to 12 bases. CDR3 DNA sequence: TGTGCCAGCAACCCGGGACCGTCGAACACCGGGGAGCTGTTTTTT. Translation: CASNPGPSNTGELFF.

The J gene is TRBJ1-6, the V gene TRBV12-3 or TRBV12-4; the D gene is possibly TRBD1 (5 bases). The V and J ends lost 9 bases and 11 bases respectively, with 20 bases between them. CDR3 length: 14 residues. Here the CDR3 reads CARSADRQYPPLHF. The CDR3 DNA is TGTGCCAGGAGTGCAGACAGACAATATCCACCCCTCCACTTT.

This clonotype was seen a few times. The chain joins TRBV29-1 to TRBJ1-2, with D unresolved. V lost 4 bases and J lost 11, with 20 bases in between. CDR1 is SQVTM and CDR2 is ANQGSEA in the germline V gene. The CDR3 runs to 13 residues. Here the CDR3 DNA reads TGCAGCGTTGCCACGGACGGATACTATGATTACACCTTC. Residues: CSVATDGYYDYTF.

As for this clonotype: Its ends do not fully match the called genes, so a read error is possible. J is TRBJ2-5 and V is TRBV7-8, with a tentative D call TRBD2 (6 bases). The germline V gene encodes CDR1 SGHVS and CDR2 FQNEAQ. The CDR3 is 13 residues long. The CDR3 DNA follows: TGTGGCAGCAGCGTCGGGGTCCGGGAGACCCAGTATTTC. Translation: CGSSVGVRETQYF.

This clonotype appeared once. Sequence at one end of the junction differs from germline and may be a read error. This chain links TRBV4-2 with TRBJ2-5; D is ambiguous. In germline, CDR1 is LGHNA, CDR2 YNFKEQ. CDR3 length equals 14 residues. The CDR3 DNA is TGTGCCAGCAGCCTGGAACCAGGCCCGCAGACCCACTACTTC. Its protein is CASSLEPGPQTHYF.

In regard to this clonotype: Compared with germline, one end of the junction differs, possibly owing to a read error. The chain recombines TRBV6-2 or TRBV6-3 with TRBJ2-7; no firm D call. CDR1 is MNHEY and CDR2 is SVGEGT in the germline V gene. CDR3 size: 13 residues. The DNA of the CDR3 is TGTGCCAACAGTCACGAGGTACCCTACGAGGAGTACTTC. Protein sequence: CANSHEVPYEEYF.

This clonotype was found once. The CDR3 carries no conserved terminal phenylalanine or tryptophan, so it likely arises from a read error. The chain carries TRBV5-4 and TRBJ2-3, with a weak D call TRBD2 (5 bases). Germline V gene data show CDR1 as SGHNT and CDR2 as YYREEE (reference sequence). The CDR3 is made up of 15 amino acids. Trimming took 9 bases from V and 5 from J, leaving 22 bases between them. The CDR3, as DNA: TGTGCCATCTGTTCGGAAGTCGACGGAGGAGATACGCAGTATTCT. Protein sequence: CAICSEVDGGDTQYS.